A single sample gave rise to the 6 T cell receptor beta chains below, sequenced in a study of blood T cell repertoires in COVID-19. Profiling relied on immunoSEQ multiplex PCR, and the TCRdb table lists in-frame clones only, not all of them. The table has about 200,000 clones, less than 85% seen once; the top ten hold about 17%. Sequences were obtained from PBMCs or T cells enriched from blood (not recorded which). All receptors come from a man aged 35 to 55 who had recovered from COVID-19.

This sequence joins TRBV7-9 and TRBJ2-2; 8 positions match TRBD2. This CDR3 contains 14 residues. Per germline, CDR1 SEHNR and CDR2 FQNEAQ (reference sequence). Trimming took 3 bases from V and 3 from J; bases not matched to a gene: 0. CDR3 sequence reads: CASSLGLDTGELFF. The CDR3 DNA follows: TGTGCCAGCAGCTTGGGACTAGACACCGGGGAGCTGTTTTTT.

The CDR3 is CASSLTGALDYGYTF. For the CDR3, the DNA is TGTGCCAGCAGCTTGACAGGGGCCCTTGACTATGGCTACACCTTC. This chain uses TRBV5-5 with TRBJ1-2; the match to TRBD1 covers 7 bases. The CDR3 consists of 15 residues. Germline values: CDR1 SGHKS, CDR2 YYEKEE (reference sequence). Unmatched junction bases numbered 6, after V lost 1 base and J lost 3 bases.

The chain is built from TRBV19 and TRBJ2-7, with D possibly matching TRBD1 (6 bases). The germline CDR1 and CDR2 sequences are LNHDA and SQIVND (reference sequence). V was cut by 7 bases and J by 3 bases, with 19 bases left in between. CDR3 size: 15 residues. The CDR3 DNA follows: TGTGCCAGTACCCCGGGGCAGGGGATCTTCTACGAGCAGTACTTC. Residues: CASTPGQGIFYEQYF.

The rearrangement links TRBV6-5 to TRBJ1-2; D possibly corresponds to TRBD1 (5 bases). Germline CDR1 reads MNHEY; CDR2 reads SVGAGI. There are 13 residues in the CDR3. The V end was cut by 2 bases, the J end by 4 bases, with 8 bases between. For the CDR3, the DNA is TGTGCCAGCAGTTACGGACAAATCTATGGCTACACCTTC. Translating gives CASSYGQIYGYTF.

The chain carries TRBV19 and TRBJ1-5; TRBD1 agrees at 8 bases. Losses at the gene ends were 7 bases for V and 2 bases for J; bases not matched to a gene: 10. Germline V CDR1 and CDR2: LNHDA, SQIVND (reference sequence). This CDR3 spans 16 amino acids. CDR3 DNA: TGTGCCAGTACCTTTAACAGGGGGGTCGGCAATCAGCCCCAGCATTTT. Protein: CASTFNRGVGNQPQHF.

The rearrangement uses TRBV6-5 and TRBJ1-1; D ambiguous. V lost 6 bases and J lost 1, with 9 bases in between. The CDR3 is made up of 13 amino acids. CDR1 is MNHEY and CDR2 is SVGAGI in the germline V gene. CDR3 residues: CASSGDGNTEAFF. DNA for the CDR3: TGTGCCAGCAGCGGAGACGGGAACACTGAAGCTTTCTTT.